This T cell receptor (beta chain) derives from a study of blood T cell repertoires in COVID-19. TCRdb keeps only in-frame clones here, not all; method: immunoSEQ multiplex PCR. The sample includes 200,000 to 250,000 clones, under 85% seen only once; the top ten take around 1.3%. CDR1 and CDR2 from the germline V gene are SGHDT and YYEEEE. The CDR3 spans 17 residues. The V and J ends lost 3 bases and 4 bases respectively, with 22 bases between them. The rearrangement joins TRBV5-6 to TRBJ1-1, with D tentatively TRBD1 (6 bases). The clonotype was recovered from a woman in her 30s with COVID-19, enrolled during active disease. Sequenced: peripheral blood. The CDR3 here is CASSSGAGAGSGTEAFF. The CDR3 DNA reads TGTGCCAGCAGCTCGGGAGCGGGGGCGGGTAGTGGCACTGAAGCTTTCTTT.